Below, 23 T cell receptor beta chains from the same sample are listed, as sequenced in a study of CD4 T cells in relation to SARS-CoV-2 and coronaviruses. The assay was immunoSEQ multiplex PCR, and TCRdb's table has in-frame clones only and misses some. The table lists around 18,000 clones, about 80% of them singletons, with 30% in the top ten. The antigens of these receptors remain unknown. CD4+ T cells from unexposed donors were obtained before the COVID-19 pandemic (2011-2018). The cells were cultured for less than twelve days before CD4+ T cells were isolated. Sample: CD4+ T cells from PBMCs, cultured in vitro. These receptors all stem from a human donor in good health.

This clone was seen a single time. The V gene is TRBV7-9, the J gene TRBJ2-1, with 10 bases identical to TRBD2. CDR3 size: 16 residues. The germline gives CDR1 SEHNR, CDR2 FQNEAQ (reference sequence). V dropped 1 base and J dropped 8; count of bases not matched to a gene: 8. CDR3 nucleotides: TGTGCCAGCAGCTTAGGAGCGGGAGGGCCTACCTATGAGCAGTTCTTC. As protein: CASSLGAGGPTYEQFF.

The J gene is TRBJ1-6, the V gene TRBV30; no clear D gene. This CDR3 is built from 13 residues. Germline loops: CDR1 GTSNPN, CDR2 SVGIG (reference sequence). V was shortened by 4 bases and J by 10 bases, with 14 bases between the two germline ends. CDR3 sequence: CAWTEVAGSPLHF. DNA of the CDR3: TGTGCCTGGACGGAGGTGGCCGGCTCACCCCTCCACTTT. The whole variable domain, filled in from reference TRBV30 and TRBJ1-6, reads SQTIHQWPATLVQPVGSPLSLECTVEGTSNPNLYWYRQAAGRGLQLLFYSVGIGQISSEVPQNLSASRPQDRQFILSSKKLLLSDSGFYLCAWTEVAGSPLHFGNGTRLTVT.

The rearrangement joins TRBV24-1 to TRBJ2-1; D gene uncertain. This CDR3 has 14 residues. Germline-derived CDR1 and CDR2 are KGHDR and SFDVKD. V was shortened by 6 bases and J by 8 bases, with 16 bases between the two germline ends. DNA for the CDR3: TGTGCCACCAGTTCCTTTCCCCCAGTGGATGAGCAGTTCTTC. Protein product: CATSSFPPVDEQFF.

V usage is TRBV6-1 and J usage is TRBJ2-2; the D gene is possibly TRBD1 (6 bases). The CDR3 extends over 16 amino acids. Germline V gene data show CDR1 as MNHNS and CDR2 as SASEGT. Trimming removed 4 bases from V and 1 base from J, with 13 bases in between. The CDR3 protein is CASSAATGVNTGELFF. DNA for the CDR3: TGTGCCAGCAGTGCCGCGACAGGAGTGAACACCGGGGAGCTGTTTTTT.

The V and J genes are TRBV9 and TRBJ1-1, with a tentative D call TRBD1 (5 bases). The germline CDR1 and CDR2 sequences are SGDLS and YYNGEE. Trimming pared 3 bases from V and 3 bases from J, leaving 6 bases between. The CDR3 has 12 amino acids. DNA for the CDR3: TGTGCCAGCAGCGGAGGGGACACTGAAGCTTTCTTT. This encodes CASSGGDTEAFF. The full variable domain, completed using reference TRBV9 and TRBJ1-1, is DSGVTQTPKHLITATGQRVTLRCSPRSGDLSVYWYQQSLDQGLQFLIQYYNGEERAKGNILERFSAQQFPDLHSELNLSSLELGDSALYFCASSGGDTEAFFGQGTRLTVV.

The chain is built from TRBV18 and TRBJ1-4, with D hard to call. Germline V CDR1 and CDR2: KGHSH, LQKENI. The CDR3 is made up of 13 amino acids. V lost 6 bases to trimming and J lost 4 bases, with 9 bases between them. CDR3 loop: CASSEKVNEKLFF. CDR3 bases: TGTGCCAGCTCCGAAAAAGTTAATGAAAAACTGTTTTTT.

CDR3 sequence: CASSLGGTEQFF. CDR3 sequence (DNA): TGTGCCAGCAGCCTCGGTGGGACTGAGCAGTTCTTC. The chain joins TRBV7-9 to TRBJ2-1; either TRBD1 or TRBD2 may fit D (5 bases each). Germline lookup yields CDR1 SEHNR and CDR2 FQNEAQ (reference sequence). This CDR3 has 12 amino acids. Trimming stripped 5 bases from V and 9 bases from J, with 11 bases between. The variable domain in full, with the rest retrieved from reference TRBV7-9 and TRBJ2-1, is DTGVSQNPRHKITKRGQNVTFRCDPISEHNRLYWYRQTLGQGPEFLTYFQNEAQLEKSRLLSDRFSAERPKGSFSTLEIQRTEQGDSAMYLCASSLGGTEQFFGPGTRLTVL.

The genes are TRBV15 and TRBJ2-7, with 11 nucleotides matching TRBD2. V was pared by 3 bases and J by 2 bases, with 3 bases of the junction left unmatched. CDR3 length: 15 residues. The germline V gene has CDR1 LNHNV and CDR2 YYDKDF (reference sequence). The CDR3 sequence is CATSSLAGGTYEQYF. The DNA for the CDR3 is TGTGCCACCAGCAGTCTAGCGGGAGGAACCTACGAGCAGTACTTC. The complete variable domain, with remaining parts taken from reference TRBV15 and TRBJ2-7, reads DAMVIQNPRYQVTQFGKPVTLSCSQTLNHNVMYWYQQKSSQAPKLLFHYYDKDFNNEADTPDNFQSRRPNTSFCFLDIRSPGLGDTAMYLCATSSLAGGTYEQYFGPGTRLTVT.

The V call is TRBV30, the J call TRBJ2-1; no clear D gene. V was pared by 1 base and J by 0 bases, with 7 bases between. This CDR3 contains 14 residues. The germline gives CDR1 GTSNPN, CDR2 SVGIG (reference sequence). DNA of the CDR3: TGTGCCTGGAGTGCCTGGAGCTCCTACAATGAGCAGTTCTTC. Translated, it gives CAWSAWSSYNEQFF.

The chain combines TRBV21-1 with TRBJ2-1; the table's D gene call, TRBD1, was not cross checked with the DNA. TRBV21-1 is termed a pseudogene. The CDR3 spans 24 residues. The DNA for the CDR3 is TGTGCCAGCAGCAAAGGTCCGGGGTTGGTTTTTCATTGTGGGGACAGGGTTAGTAGGAATGAGCAGTTCTTC. It specifies CASSKGPGLVFHCGDRVSRNEQFF.

The chain employs TRBV2 and TRBJ2-2; the D is unclear. V dropped 5 bases and J dropped 2 bases, with 3 bases sitting between them. Germline values: CDR1 SNHLY, CDR2 FYNNEI. CDR3 length equals 12 residues. The CDR3 sequence: CASSPNTGELFF. The CDR3 nucleotides read TGTGCCAGCAGTCCCAACACCGGGGAGCTGTTTTTT.

The rearrangement joins TRBV11-2 to TRBJ2-2; D gene uncertain. V dropped 4 bases and J dropped 0 bases, with 12 bases sitting between them. The CDR3 consists of 16 residues. Germline CDR1 SGHAT, CDR2 FQNNGV. The CDR3 region has the DNA TGTGCCAGCAGCTCCAGTCCGCTGACGAACACCGGGGAGCTGTTTTTT. Amino acid sequence: CASSSSPLTNTGELFF.

The V gene is TRBV3-1 (or the pseudogene TRBV3-2), the J gene TRBJ2-3; 12 nucleotides agree with TRBD2. This CDR3 is built from 17 residues. Germline assignment: CDR1 LGHDT and CDR2 YNNKEL (reference sequence). Trimming cost V 1 base and J 1 base; bases outside gene matches: 3. CDR3 nucleotides: TGTGCCAGCAGCCAAGGTAGACTAGCGGGAGGCACAGATACGCAGTATTTT. This gives the protein CASSQGRLAGGTDTQYF.

The chain links TRBV19 to TRBJ2-3; 8 bases line up with TRBD1. V lost 2 bases and J lost 5; bases outside the gene matches: 12. The CDR3 loop spans 17 amino acids. CDR1 and CDR2 (germline): LNHDA, SQIVND (reference sequence). This CDR3 is CASSIRGTGTVVDTQYF. CDR3 DNA: TGTGCCAGTAGTATAAGAGGGACAGGAACTGTAGTAGATACGCAGTATTTT.

The J gene is TRBJ1-2, the V gene TRBV7-9, with D uncertain. V was cut by 2 bases and J by 2 bases, with 15 bases left in between. Per the germline V gene, CDR1 is SEHNR and CDR2 is FQNEAQ (reference sequence). CDR3 length equals 16 residues. CDR3 in amino acids: CASSLSYAPINYGYTF. The CDR3 DNA sequence: TGTGCCAGCAGCTTATCGTACGCCCCCATCAACTATGGCTACACCTTC.

V gene TRBV28 combines with J gene TRBJ2-2; D may be TRBD1 (5 bases). Germline assignment: CDR1 MDHEN and CDR2 SYDVKM. The CDR3 runs to 12 residues. V lost 5 bases and J lost 9, with 10 bases in between. The CDR3 spells CASSPGLRELFF. CDR3 nucleotides: TGTGCCAGCAGTCCAGGGTTACGGGAGCTGTTTTTT.

This clone was seen a few times. This chain connects TRBV4-1 to TRBJ2-7, with TRBD2 matching over 10 bases. CDR1 is MGHRA, CDR2 YSYEKL, per germline. V gave up 0 bases and J gave up 0 bases; unmatched junction bases: 2. This CDR3 spans 16 amino acids. The CDR3 reads CASSQDASGSSYEQYF. CDR3 in DNA: TGCGCCAGCAGCCAAGATGCTAGCGGGAGCTCCTACGAGCAGTACTTC.

The chain employs TRBV4-1 and TRBJ2-3, with TRBD2 matching over 7 bases. After removal of 0 bases from V and 7 bases from J, the junction contained 10 bases not matched to a gene. The CDR3 spans 16 residues. From germline, CDR1 is MGHRA and CDR2 YSYEKL. CDR3 sequence: CASSQEFREVRNTQYF. In DNA, the CDR3 is TGCGCCAGCAGCCAAGAGTTCCGGGAGGTTCGGAATACGCAGTATTTT.

This chain links TRBV6-1 with TRBJ2-7; no clear D. V lost 2 bases to trimming and J lost 3 bases, with 5 bases between them. Germline V gene sequence: CDR1 MNHNS, CDR2 SASEGT. CDR3 length equals 12 residues. The CDR3 nucleotides are TGTGCCAGCAGTGAATCGATCTACGAGCAGTACTTC. Encoded protein: CASSESIYEQYF.

The CDR3 here is CASRFDVAYEQYF. In DNA form, the CDR3 reads TGTGCCAGTCGTTTTGACGTAGCCTACGAGCAGTACTTC. This sequence joins TRBV6-5 and TRBJ2-7, with D unresolved. The V and J ends lost 9 bases and 2 bases respectively, with 14 bases between them. Germline V gene lookup returns CDR1 MNHEY and CDR2 SVGAGI. The CDR3 totals 13 residues.

This chain connects TRBV4-1 to TRBJ1-6; 9 bases line up with TRBD1. V shed 3 bases and J 2 bases; nucleotides not matched to a gene: 8. Germline values: CDR1 MGHRA, CDR2 YSYEKL. The CDR3 is 18 residues long. The CDR3 DNA follows: TGCGCCAGCAGCCAGATGGACAGGGGCGGCCCCTATAATTCACCCCTCCACTTT. Protein: CASSQMDRGGPYNSPLHF.

This clone occurred once. The chain carries TRBV2 and TRBJ2-1; 7 bases align to TRBD2. The CDR3 sequence is 14 residues long. Germline V gene sequence: CDR1 SNHLY, CDR2 FYNNEI. Losses at the gene ends were 2 bases for V and 6 bases for J; bases not matched to a gene: 4. The CDR3, as DNA: TGTGCCAGCAGTGAAAACTGGGAGGGCAATGAGCAGTTCTTC. This codes for CASSENWEGNEQFF.

The chain joins TRBV24-1 to TRBJ1-2, with TRBD1 matching over 10 bases. J gave up 8 bases and V 5 bases, and 4 bases lay outside the gene matches. Germline V gene sequence: CDR1 KGHDR, CDR2 SFDVKD. The CDR3 extends over 13 amino acids. The CDR3 DNA reads TGTGCCACCAGTGGACAGGGGGCGCAGGGCTACACCTTC. It is translated as CATSGQGAQGYTF.